This paragraph covers one T cell receptor (beta chain) sequence. These data come from a study of blood T cell repertoires in COVID-19. Study details: Samples representing acute and convalescent COVID-19 were sourced from the United States, Italy and Spain.

The CDR3 is made up of 15 amino acids. V dropped 0 bases and J dropped 6; count of bases not matched to a gene: 5. Germline values: CDR1 SGDLS, CDR2 YYNGEE. The age range of participants was 18 to 89 years, with residence in more than 20 US areas. Self-reported history from a screening survey and questionnaire set each donor's cohort. In the original analysis: Estimation of nucleated cell counts was performed using reference gene primer amplification. Produced via immunoSEQ multiplex PCR; TCRdb's table is partial and in-frame only. That table furnishes V, J and clone size, whereas the DNA furnished D and trimming. Among roughly 200,000 clones, 82% were seen once, and the ten largest hold about 12%.

The specimen was PBMCs or T cells enriched from blood (not recorded which). The clonotype was recovered from a man in his forties who had recovered from COVID-19. The genes are TRBV9 and TRBJ2-3; 9 bases fit TRBD1. The CDR3 loop reads CASSVDGTGTDTQYF. DNA for the CDR3: TGTGCCAGCAGCGTAGATGGGACAGGGACGGATACGCAGTATTTT. The full variable domain, its missing parts supplied by reference TRBV9 and TRBJ2-3, is DSGVTQTPKHLITATGQRVTLRCSPRSGDLSVYWYQQSLDQGLQFLIQYYNGEERAKGNILERFSAQQFPDLHSELNLSSLELGDSALYFCASSVDGTGTDTQYFGPGTRLTVL.